This T cell receptor beta chain was sequenced during a study of breast tumors, draining lymph nodes, adjacent tissues. Study-level findings and limits: Compared with basal-like, luminal-like tumors shared significantly more repertoire with nontumor tissue. Tumors had less TCR diversity than lymph nodes, more than nontumor tissue. Data only fit, rather than demonstrated, lymph node origin of most tumor T cells.

The length of the CDR3 is 14 residues. CDR1 SGHTA and CDR2 FQGTGA come from the germline V gene. TCRdb re-analysed the multiplex PCR reads in MiXCR, keeping a single row per CDR3 protein. The data contain some 170,000 distinct CDR3 sequences, around a third of them singletons. About this clonotype: Its specificity is unknown. At one end the junction does not follow the germline gene, possibly because of a read error.

The lymph nodes were axillary draining lymph nodes from breast cancer patients. The source material was axillary lymph node tissue. The clonotype comes from a female donor with breast cancer. Some clones in this sample may be carry-over from other donors' samples. V and J are TRBV7-3 and TRBJ2-5; TRBD1 might be the D (6 bases). In nucleotides, the CDR3 is TGTGCCAACAGCCCACGGCAGGGGACGGAGACCCAGTACTTC. This gives the protein CANSPRQGTETQYF.